This is a list of T cell receptor beta chains from one sample in a study of T cell responses to AZD1222 COVID-19 vaccine. Method: immunoSEQ multiplex PCR; TCRdb's copy keeps in-frame clones and lacks some. Of roughly 150,000 clones detected, 80% to 95% appear once; the ten largest clones hold around 2.3%. The material was peripheral blood, obtained on day 0 of AZD1222 vaccination. The receptors come from an adult in good health. CDR3s include the opening cysteine and the closing phenylalanine or tryptophan. D genes are given only for firm matches. Part of the rows lack a size; the others show once, few, many or a class for expanded clones.

v_gene,len,j_gene,abundance,d_gene,CDR3nt,CDR3aa
TRBV2,15,TRBJ1-1,-,-,TGTGCCAGCAATCCCAGGCAAACTAAGAACACTGAAGCTTTCTTT,CASNPRQTKNTEAFF
TRBV5-4,15,TRBJ2-2,-,TRBD2,TGTGCCAGCAGCTTCGGGACTAGCGCGACCGGGGAGCTGTTTTTT,CASSFGTSATGELFF
TRBV6-2/TRBV6-3,14,TRBJ1-5,-,-,TGTGCCAGCAGCCTCACAGGGAACAATCAGCCCCAGCATTTT,CASSLTGNNQPQHF
TRBV6-5,16,TRBJ1-1,few,-,TGTGCCAGCAGTTACTCTAAGGCATCCTTTAACACTGAAGCTTTCTTT,CASSYSKASFNTEAFF
TRBV12-3/TRBV12-4,13,TRBJ1-1,-,-,TGTGCCAGCTACCTGGGCATGAACACTGAAGCTTTCTTT,CASYLGMNTEAFF
TRBV24-1,14,TRBJ2-5,-,-,TGTGCCACCAGTGATATAGGGACTCGGGAGACCCAGTACTTC,CATSDIGTRETQYF
TRBV28,14,TRBJ1-2,-,-,TGTGCCAGCACCCGGGGCCCGGGGAGCTATGGCTACACCTTC,CASTRGPGSYGYTF
TRBV5-4,13,TRBJ2-1,-,-,TGTGCCAGCAGCTTAGAAGGTCTGGGTGAGCAGTTCTTC,CASSLEGLGEQFF
TRBV29-1,10,TRBJ2-1,-,-,TGCAGCGTTGAACTAGAGGAGCAGTTCTTC,CSVELEEQFF
TRBV6-5,15,TRBJ1-1,-,-,TGTGCCAGCAGTCCTAAACAGGTGTATTGGACTGAAGCTTTCTTT,CASSPKQVYWTEAFF
TRBV27,14,TRBJ2-7,-,TRBD1,TGTGCCAGCAGTTTCCAGGGGGCGACCTACGAGCAGTACTTC,CASSFQGATYEQYF
TRBV29-1,13,TRBJ1-2,-,-,TGCAGCGTTGAAGTTTCGCCAGGGAATGGCTACACCTTC,CSVEVSPGNGYTF
TRBV29-1,13,TRBJ1-1,-,-,TGCAGCTCCGTTGACCTGGGGAACACTGAAGCTTTCTTT,CSSVDLGNTEAFF
TRBV6-2/TRBV6-3,14,TRBJ1-1,-,-,TGTGCCAGCAGCCGCCCCCAGGGGAACACTGAAGCTTTCTTT,CASSRPQGNTEAFF
TRBV2,14,TRBJ1-5,-,-,TGTGCCAGCAGCCCCAGACAGGGCAATCAGCCCCAGCATTTT,CASSPRQGNQPQHF
TRBV7-9,14,TRBJ1-1,-,-,TGTGCCAGCAGAAAAACGAAGGGGTGGACTGAAGCTTTCTTT,CASRKTKGWTEAFF
TRBV7-9,13,TRBJ2-3,few,-,TGTGCCAGCAGCTTAGTGGGCGGAGATACGCAGTATTTT,CASSLVGGDTQYF
TRBV10-2,15,TRBJ2-4,-,-,TGCGCCAGCAGTGTAAGGGGGTTAGCCAAAAACATTCAGTACTTC,CASSVRGLAKNIQYF
TRBV19,13,TRBJ1-6,-,-,TGTGCCAGTAGTATAGAAAGGACAGCACCCCTCCACTTT,CASSIERTAPLHF
TRBV6-1,18,TRBJ1-4,-,-,TGTGCCAGCAGTGAAATGCAGGGGCCAATTCGGGCTAATGAAAAACTGTTTTTT,CASSEMQGPIRANEKLFF
TRBV10-3,14,TRBJ1-5,-,-,TGTGCCATCAGTGACGGGGGTGGCAATCAGCCCCAGCATTTT,CAISDGGGNQPQHF
TRBV28,13,TRBJ1-1,-,-,TGTGCCAGCAGTAGACAGAGTCACACTGAAGCTTTCTTT,CASSRQSHTEAFF
TRBV19,16,TRBJ1-2,-,TRBD1,TGTGCCAGTAGTATCCTACAAGGACAGGGTTACTATGGCTACACCTTC,CASSILQGQGYYGYTF